This entry lists 18 T cell receptor beta chains sequenced from one sample in a study of T-cell memory formation after mild COVID-19 (dated by TCRdb to the early 2020s). Preparation of the library involved 5' RACE. Sequencing was carried out with an Illumina NovaSeq 6000. TCRdb's own reprocessing of the public reads used fastp at Q25 and MiXCR and kept productive beta chains. All rows with the same CDR3 protein become a single entry with the most common DNA and genes. In all, the sample holds 350,000 to 450,000 distinct CDR3 sequences, and approximately 29% of those were seen once. Roughly 14% of the sample lies in the top ten. Sequenced sample: PBMCs or a T cell subset sorted from them (not recorded which). All receptors come from an adult woman who had mild COVID-19 (a few samples of this study predate the infection). The sample titles of this study are shuffled in the database, so cell type and time point are left out; the donor was told from shared clones.

In its sample, this clonotype was seen a few times. The V call is TRBV4-2, the J call TRBJ1-1; possible D gene TRBD1, 6 bases. Trimming shortened V by 0 bases and J by 10 bases, and 12 bases separated the two germline ends. CDR1 and CDR2 from the germline V gene are LGHNA and YNFKEQ. This CDR3 is built from 13 residues. The CDR3 is CASSQDDRPGAFF. The CDR3 DNA reads TGTGCCAGCAGCCAAGATGACAGGCCGGGAGCTTTCTTT.

In its sample, this clonotype was seen a few times. V gene TRBV7-6 combines with J gene TRBJ1-2; 9 nucleotides align to TRBD1. CDR3 length: 16 amino acids. Germline CDR1 is SGHVS and CDR2 is FNYEAQ. V gave up 4 bases and J gave up 2 bases; unmatched junction bases: 8. CDR3 nucleotides: TGTGCCAGCAGCTCAACAGGGGGCGCCGGGAACTATGGCTACACCTTC. It translates to CASSSTGGAGNYGYTF.

This sequence joins TRBV4-3 and TRBJ2-5; the match to TRBD2 covers 7 bases. V lost 0 bases, J lost 2 bases, and 6 bases stayed unmatched. The CDR3 is made up of 16 amino acids. The germline CDR1 and CDR2 sequences are LGHNA and YSLEER. CDR3 protein: CASSQDVPSGQETQYF. For the CDR3, the DNA is TGCGCCAGCAGCCAAGATGTCCCTAGCGGACAAGAGACCCAGTACTTC.

The chain couples TRBV2 to TRBJ2-1, with a weak D call TRBD2 (5 bases). CDR3 length: 14 amino acids. V lost 6 bases and J 9 bases, leaving 18 bases between the germline ends. Germline V lookup: CDR1 SNHLY, CDR2 FYNNEI. Written as DNA, the CDR3 is TGTGCCAGCAGAGGACTCGCGACCGGCGGTGAGCAGTTCTTC. Translated: CASRGLATGGEQFF. Variable domain in full (rest from reference TRBV2 and TRBJ2-1): EPEVTQTPSHQVTQMGQEVILRCVPISNHLYFYWYRQILGQKVEFLVSFYNNEISEKSEIFDDQFSVERPDGSNFTLKIRSTKLEDSAMYFCASRGLATGGEQFFGPGTRLTVL.

This chain uses TRBV12-3 or TRBV12-4 with TRBJ2-1; D may be TRBD2 (6 bases). The V end was cut by 7 bases, the J end by 3 bases, with 16 bases between. The CDR3 contains 15 residues. The CDR3 is CASTVEGLLYNEQFF. CDR3 sequence (DNA): TGTGCCAGCACCGTGGAGGGCCTGCTCTACAATGAGCAGTTCTTC.

This clonotype has only one observation. V and J are TRBV21-1 and TRBJ2-7; the DNA was not compared with TRBD1, the D call given in the table. TRBV21-1 is noted as a pseudogene. CDR3 length equals 15 residues. In nucleotides, the CDR3 is TGTGCCAGCAGCCGAAGATTACAGGGCGTTGACGAGCAGTACTTC. It translates to CASSRRLQGVDEQYF.

This clonotype was found many times. The genes are TRBV18 and TRBJ2-7; 9 bases align to TRBD1. The V gene end was trimmed by 5 bases and the J gene end by 3 bases; junction bases not matched to a gene: 5. CDR1 and CDR2 (germline): KGHSH, LQKENI. CDR3 length: 14 residues. The CDR3 sequence: CASSSRDRVYEQYF. In nucleotides, the CDR3 is TGTGCCAGCTCATCCCGGGACAGGGTCTACGAGCAGTACTTC.

The chain couples TRBV9 to TRBJ1-1; 9 bases match TRBD1. The CDR3 loop spans 13 amino acids. V lost 2 bases to trimming and J lost 5 bases; unmatched junction nucleotides: 1. Germline V gene sequence: CDR1 SGDLS, CDR2 YYNGEE. CDR3 in DNA: TGTGCCAGCAGCGTCGGACAGGGGACTGAAGCTTTCTTT. Amino acid sequence: CASSVGQGTEAFF.

This chain connects TRBV20-1 to TRBJ2-3, with 12 bases that match TRBD2. There are 17 residues in the CDR3. Per germline, CDR1 DFQATT and CDR2 SNEGSKA (reference sequence). V was pared by 2 bases and J by 6 bases, with 12 bases of the junction left unmatched. This CDR3 is CSARRLAGERGADTQYF. The CDR3 DNA is TGCAGTGCTAGACGACTAGCGGGAGAAAGAGGTGCCGATACGCAGTATTTT.

On this clonotype: This may be a read error: a much more frequent sequence differs by one nucleotide. The chain recombines TRBV12-3 or TRBV12-4 with TRBJ2-3; D is unclear. The CDR3 is 12 amino acids. Trimming removed 7 bases at V and 4 bases at J, with 9 bases between. The chain's CDR3 is CASTQVADTQYF. In nucleotides, the CDR3 is TGTGCCAGCACCCAAGTAGCAGATACGCAGTATTTT.

This sequence joins TRBV7-8 and TRBJ1-2; D remains ambiguous. This CDR3 has 19 residues. The germline CDR1 and CDR2 sequences are SGHVS and FQNEAQ. With 5 bases removed from V and 0 bases from J, the gap between germline ends came to 25 bases. In DNA, the CDR3 is TGTGCCAGCAGCCTCCAAAGTTCAGGTTTTCGGTCTACTAACTATGGCTACACCTTC. Translation gives CASSLQSSGFRSTNYGYTF. Variable domain in full (rest from reference TRBV7-8 and TRBJ1-2): GAGVSQSPRYKVAKRGQDVALRCDPISGHVSLFWYQQALGQGPEFLTYFQNEAQLDKSGLPSDRFFAERPEGSVSTLKIQRTQQEDSAVYLCASSLQSSGFRSTNYGYTFGSGTRLTVV.

This chain links TRBV25-1 with TRBJ2-3; D is uncertain. The CDR3 is made up of 12 amino acids. Per the germline V gene, CDR1 is MGHDK and CDR2 is SYGVNS. V shed 4 bases and J shed 6 bases, with 8 bases lying between them. CDR3: CASSGLSDTQYF. The CDR3 DNA reads TGTGCCAGCAGTGGGTTAAGTGATACGCAGTATTTT.

In this sample, this clonotype turned up once. The CDR3 spells CASSRTTGVSTGELFF. For the CDR3, the DNA is TGCGCCAGCAGCCGGACAACAGGGGTTTCCACCGGGGAGCTGTTTTTT. The rearrangement links TRBV5-1 to TRBJ2-2; 7 bases are shared with TRBD1. The CDR3 spans 16 residues. Germline loops: CDR1 SGHRS, CDR2 YFSETQ. The ends lost 4 bases at V and 4 bases at J; junction bases unmatched: 10.

The chain joins TRBV9 to TRBJ1-2; weak D call: TRBD1 (5 bases). The CDR3 sequence is 14 residues long. V gave up 0 bases and J gave up 8 bases, with 14 bases separating them. CDR1 SGDLS and CDR2 YYNGEE come from the germline V gene. The CDR3 region has the DNA TGTGCCAGCAGCGTAGTAGAGGGGCGAGGGGGCTACACCTTC. Its protein product is CASSVVEGRGGYTF.

Comments on this clonotype: The CDR3 end shows no conserved phenylalanine or tryptophan, and so a read error is likely. The chain uses TRBV29-1 and TRBJ1-2; weak D call: TRBD1 (5 bases). V lost 3 bases and J 4 bases, leaving 18 bases between the germline ends. The CDR3 has 15 residues. Germline CDR1 and CDR2: SQVTM and ANQGSEA. As DNA, the CDR3 is TGCAGCGTTGAGCCGATGGGGGGACCCCGCTATGGCTACACCGTC. Residues: CSVEPMGGPRYGYTV.

CDR3: CATSDPRGQAQETQYF. The DNA for the CDR3 is TGTGCCACCAGTGATCCTCGCGGACAGGCCCAAGAGACCCAGTACTTC. This chain connects TRBV24-1 to TRBJ2-5, with TRBD1 matching 7 bases. The germline CDR1 and CDR2 sequences are KGHDR and SFDVKD. CDR3 length: 16 residues. The V segment lost 3 bases and the J segment 1 base; nucleotides outside the gene matches: 7.

V usage is TRBV7-6 and J usage is TRBJ2-5, with a possible D match to TRBD1 (5 bases). The V and J ends lost 1 base and 4 bases respectively, with 16 bases between them. CDR1 and CDR2 (germline): SGHVS, FNYEAQ. The CDR3 is made up of 16 amino acids. This chain's CDR3 is CASSLVLLSRGETQYF. DNA of the CDR3: TGTGCCAGCAGCTTAGTTCTGTTATCAAGGGGAGAGACCCAGTACTTC. Full variable domain (outside the CDR3, taken from reference TRBV7-6 and TRBJ2-5): GAGVSQSPRYKVTKRGQDVALRCDPISGHVSLYWYRQALGQGPEFLTYFNYEAQQDKSGLPNDRFSAERPEGSISTLTIQRTEQRDSAMYRCASSLVLLSRGETQYFGPGTRLLVL.

This clonotype has more than one count but fewer than ten. This chain joins TRBV20-1 and TRBJ2-1; 11 bases are shared with TRBD2. The V gene's germline CDR1 is DFQATT and CDR2 SNEGSKA (reference sequence). The CDR3 is made up of 15 amino acids. Trimming removed 1 base from V and 8 bases from J; junction bases left unmatched: 7. The CDR3 sequence is CSARALAGGQHEQFF. The CDR3, as DNA: TGCAGTGCTAGAGCGCTAGCGGGAGGCCAACATGAGCAGTTCTTC.